These 14 T cell receptor beta chains came from one sample sequenced in a study of human T cells and chemical hapten exposure. Time point indicated: pre-sensitization, week 0. Treatment: therapeutic diphenylcyclopropenone sensitization with weekly scalp DPC. TCRdb independently ran MiXCR on the RACE reads; one entry per CDR3 protein. The table shows 250,000 or so distinct CDR3 sequences, with 7.7% occurring only once. Sequences were derived from whole blood, sampled in connection with sensitization to the hapten diphenylcyclopropenone (DPC). The origin of the receptors is a man aged 18 to 30 with alopecia areata. Some clones in this sample may be carry-over from other donors' samples.

The chain has TRBV7-9 and TRBJ2-7; TRBD1 matches at 9 bases. The CDR3 covers 15 residues. Per the germline V gene, CDR1 is SEHNR and CDR2 is FQNEAQ (reference sequence). Trimming at V came to 1 base and at J to 3 bases, leaving 4 bases not matched to a gene. CDR3 nucleotide sequence: TGTGCCAGCAGCTTAGTGACAGGGGGAATCTACGAGCAGTACTTC. As protein: CASSLVTGGIYEQYF.

This chain uses TRBV7-9 with TRBJ2-7; D not resolved. The ends were cut back, 5 bases at V and 2 bases at J, with 10 bases in the middle. The CDR3 totals 13 residues. Germline V gene data show CDR1 as SEHNR and CDR2 as FQNEAQ (reference sequence). The CDR3 DNA reads TGTGCCAGCAGCCTGACAACCCCCTACGAGCAGTACGTC. This encodes CASSLTTPYEQYV.

The V and J genes are TRBV6-2 or TRBV6-3 and TRBJ2-7; D is perhaps TRBD1 or TRBD2 (5 bases each). The CDR3 covers 15 residues. Germline V gene lookup returns CDR1 MNHEY and CDR2 SVGEGT. CDR3 protein: CASSYSGRASNEQYV. The DNA of the CDR3 is TGTGCCAGCAGTTACTCGGGACGGGCCTCCAACGAGCAGTACGTC.

In this sample, this clonotype turned up a few times. V usage is TRBV24-1 and J usage is TRBJ2-7, with TRBD2 matching 7 bases. This CDR3 spans 13 amino acids. V lost 10 bases to trimming and J lost 6 bases; unmatched junction nucleotides: 11. Germline CDR1 is KGHDR and CDR2 is SFDVKD. CDR3 nucleotides: TGTGCCACGACTCTTTCGGGACTACTCGAGCAGTACGTC. It codes for CATTLSGLLEQYV.

This clonotype was seen ten or more times. The CDR3 reads CASSQGLPGQGASGYTF. DNA for the CDR3: TGCGCCAGCAGCCAAGGTCTACCAGGCCAGGGGGCGTCTGGCTACACCTTC. The gene calls are TRBV4-1 and TRBJ1-2; the match to TRBD1 covers 8 bases. This CDR3 region has 17 residues. The junction had 14 bases not matched to a gene; V was cut back by 1 base and J by 7 bases. Germline V gives CDR1 MGHRA, CDR2 YSYEKL.

This clonotype showed up just a few times. The chain recombines TRBV10-3 with TRBJ1-5, with D hard to call. Germline CDR1 ENHRY, CDR2 SYGVKD. This CDR3 has 13 residues. Trimming removed 8 bases at V and 0 bases at J, with 8 bases between. The CDR3 DNA reads as TGTGCCATCGCCCAAAATAGCAATCAGCCCCAGCATTTT. This codes for CAIAQNSNQPQHF.

This clonotype was counted many times. This rearrangement joins TRBV7-6 to TRBJ1-2; D unresolved. V gave up 1 base and J gave up 4 bases, with 10 bases separating them. The CDR3 covers 14 residues. Germline-derived CDR1 and CDR2 are SGHVS and FNYEAQ. The CDR3 sequence is CASSLGGSVYGYTF. The CDR3 DNA is TGTGCCAGCAGCTTAGGCGGCAGCGTCTATGGCTACACCTTC.

This clonotype has just a few counts. This chain connects TRBV20-1 to TRBJ1-1; D might be TRBD1 (5 bases). V was shortened by 1 base and J by 4 bases, with 16 bases between the two germline ends. The V gene's germline CDR1 is DFQATT and CDR2 SNEGSKA (reference sequence). The CDR3 extends over 15 amino acids. This chain's CDR3 is CSARGITGISTEAFF. CDR3 sequence (DNA): TGCAGTGCTAGAGGAATTACAGGAATATCCACTGAAGCTTTCTTT.

This clonotype showed up just a few times. V and J are TRBV6-2 or TRBV6-3 and TRBJ1-1, with TRBD1 matching 7 bases. The ends lost 8 bases at V and 1 base at J; junction bases unmatched: 10. Germline V lookup: CDR1 MNHEY, CDR2 SVGEGT. The CDR3 is made up of 15 amino acids. DNA for the CDR3: TGTGCCAGCGGAATGAGGGGGCTGGCGAACACTGAAGCTTTCTTT. It translates to CASGMRGLANTEAFF.

The sample holds many counts of this clonotype. The chain employs TRBV5-1 and TRBJ1-1, with no clear D. Germline V gene lookup returns CDR1 SGHRS and CDR2 YFSETQ. The length of the CDR3 is 15 residues. Trimming shortened V by 0 bases and J by 4 bases, and 13 bases separated the two germline ends. CDR3 loop: CASSLVQEGVTEAFF. The CDR3 region has the DNA TGCGCCAGCAGCTTGGTACAAGAAGGTGTCACTGAAGCTTTCTTT.

The chain employs TRBV20-1 and TRBJ1-1; D may be TRBD1 (5 bases). V was cut by 1 base and J by 1 base, with 10 bases left in between. The germline gives CDR1 DFQATT, CDR2 SNEGSKA (reference sequence). This CDR3 has 14 residues. Here the CDR3 reads CSARGGTQNTEAFF. CDR3 DNA sequence: TGCAGTGCTAGAGGCGGGACCCAGAACACTGAAGCTTTCTTT.

V is TRBV6-5 and J is TRBJ2-5; TRBD2 matches at 8 bases. Germline CDR1 MNHEY, CDR2 SVGAGI. The CDR3 contains 14 residues. Trimming cost V 2 bases and J 7 bases; bases outside gene matches: 6. CDR3 nucleotide sequence: TGTGCCAGCAGTTACCAGGGGCGGGGGGTGACCCAGTACTTC. Encoded protein: CASSYQGRGVTQYF.

This clonotype showed up just a few times. The chain combines TRBV7-9 with TRBJ2-7; TRBD1 is a possible D gene (5 bases). Germline CDR1 is SEHNR and CDR2 is FQNEAQ (reference sequence). The CDR3 is made up of 16 amino acids. The V end lost 7 bases, the J end lost 0 bases, and 19 bases lay between the germline ends. CDR3 bases: TGTGCCAGCAACGTTCTACTCAGGGTTAGCTCCTACGAGCAGTACGTC. Translating gives CASNVLLRVSSYEQYV.

The chain joins TRBV20-1 to TRBJ2-2, with a possible D match to TRBD2 (5 bases). The CDR3 covers 14 residues. Trimming removed 3 bases at V and 5 bases at J, with 13 bases between. Germline CDR1 DFQATT, CDR2 SNEGSKA (reference sequence). The CDR3 loop is CSASQTGTTGELFF. In nucleotides, the CDR3 is TGCAGTGCTAGTCAAACGGGAACTACCGGGGAGCTGTTTTTT.